The entry below gives a single T cell receptor beta chain sequence along with its context. The antigen is not known. These data originate in a study of T cell repertoires in cytomegalovirus infection. Whole-study context: Public TCR beta signatures marked donors with CMV infection and the matching HLA.

TCRdb re-called the reads with MiXCR, one entry per CDR3 protein. Altogether around 540,000 distinct CDR3 sequences are present, roughly a third being singletons, with the ten largest covering 15% to 20%. Germline values: CDR1 MNHNS, CDR2 SASEGT. The CDR3 length is 15 residues. V shed 1 base and J shed 0 bases, with 8 bases lying between them. The gene calls are TRBV6-1 and TRBJ2-3; D not resolved. The sequence was collected from a human donor in good health (CMV status not recorded). Some clones in this sample may be carry-over from other donors' samples. Source: cultured PBMCs, taken from culture after CMV antigen stimulation. CDR3: CASSEGAGSTDTQYF. CDR3 nucleotide sequence: TGTGCCAGCAGTGAAGGGGCAGGAAGCACAGATACGCAGTATTTT.